This TCR beta chain was captured by sequencing in a study of T cell responses to AZD1222 COVID-19 vaccine. Profiling relied on immunoSEQ multiplex PCR, and the TCRdb table lists in-frame clones only, not all of them. Of around 91,000 clones in the sample, 70% to 90% are singletons; the top ten hold under 25%. Concerning this clone itself: This same CDR3 is encoded by further DNA sequences in the sample.

Germline CDR1 LNHDA, CDR2 SQIVND (reference sequence). This CDR3 is 14 amino acids long. The V segment lost 4 bases and the J segment 9 bases; nucleotides outside the gene matches: 3. The rearrangement joins TRBV19 to TRBJ1-6; 10 bases fit TRBD1. The source of this sequence is an adult in good health. The sample was peripheral blood, taken on day 0 of AZD1222 vaccination. CDR3 nucleotide sequence: TGTGCCAGTAGTACGGACAGGGGGGGTTCACCCCTCCACTTT. It codes for CASSTDRGGSPLHF.